What follows are 14 T cell receptor beta chains derived from one specimen sequenced in a study of T cell responses to AZD1222 COVID-19 vaccine. TCRdb's table, derived via immunoSEQ multiplex PCR, lists solely in-frame clones and lacks some. The table records 150,000 to 190,000 clones, about 85% of them present only once. The material was peripheral blood, obtained after recovery from COVID-19. Every receptor here comes from an adult who had recovered from COVID-19.

The rearrangement uses TRBV7-8 and TRBJ1-2; TRBD1 might be the D (6 bases). This CDR3 is built from 15 residues. In germline, CDR1 is SGHVS, CDR2 FQNEAQ. V lost 3 bases, J lost 4 bases, and 15 bases lay in between. CDR3 amino acids: CASSFTGNLFYGYTF. The CDR3 DNA reads TGTGCCAGCAGCTTCACAGGGAACCTCTTCTATGGCTACACCTTC.

The chain links TRBV9 to TRBJ2-3, with D hard to call. Germline CDR1 SGDLS, CDR2 YYNGEE. The CDR3 runs 14 residues. The V and J ends lost 1 base and 6 bases respectively, with 12 bases between them. This CDR3 reads CASSVLMGTDTQYF. DNA for the CDR3: TGTGCCAGCAGCGTATTAATGGGAACGGATACGCAGTATTTT.

The chain links TRBV27 to TRBJ2-5; 12 nucleotides line up with TRBD1. V gave up 5 bases and J gave up 6 bases; unmatched junction bases: 10. Germline V CDR1 and CDR2: MNHEY, SMNVEV (reference sequence). The CDR3 has 16 amino acids. The CDR3 reads CASSQGTGGPRQTQYF. In DNA form, the CDR3 reads TGTGCCAGCAGTCAGGGGACAGGGGGCCCGAGGCAGACCCAGTACTTC.

This chain joins TRBV10-3 and TRBJ2-7, with 9 bases aligning to TRBD1. Germline V lookup: CDR1 ENHRY, CDR2 SYGVKD. The CDR3 extends over 11 amino acids. Trimming cost V 10 bases and J 4 bases; bases outside gene matches: 2. The CDR3 DNA reads as TGTGCCACGGGACAGGGATACGAGCAGTACTTC. Its protein is CATGQGYEQYF.

V and J are TRBV6-5 and TRBJ1-2, with D uncertain. V lost 6 bases, J lost 6 bases, and 14 bases lay in between. Germline CDR1 reads MNHEY; CDR2 reads SVGAGI. The CDR3 totals 13 residues. CDR3 sequence (DNA): TGTGCCAGCAGCCACTTGGGGAGGGATGGCTACACCTTC. It specifies CASSHLGRDGYTF.

This chain joins TRBV7-3 and TRBJ2-3, with TRBD1 identical over 9 bases. Germline-derived CDR1 and CDR2 are SGHTA and FQGTGA. The J segment lost 3 bases and the V segment lost 4 bases, leaving 5 bases of the junction unmatched. The CDR3 consists of 15 residues. CDR3 nucleotide sequence: TGTGCCAGCAGCTCCGGGACAGGGACGACAGATACGCAGTATTTT. This gives the protein CASSSGTGTTDTQYF.

V usage is TRBV7-8 and J usage is TRBJ1-1; TRBD1 is a possible D gene (5 bases). Germline CDR1 SGHVS, CDR2 FQNEAQ. The CDR3 consists of 15 residues. V gave up 1 base and J gave up 1 base, with 10 bases separating them. The CDR3 sequence is CASSLVAGTNTEAFF. CDR3 nucleotide sequence: TGTGCCAGCAGCTTAGTGGCAGGGACGAACACTGAAGCTTTCTTT.

The chain carries TRBV4-1 and TRBJ2-7; D is undetermined. V lost 2 bases and J lost 2, with 7 bases in between. Germline V gives CDR1 MGHRA, CDR2 YSYEKL. CDR3 size: 13 residues. The CDR3 reads CASSQRVAYEQYF. The DNA of the CDR3 is TGCGCCAGCAGCCAACGCGTCGCCTACGAGCAGTACTTC.

The CDR3 DNA follows: TGTGCCAGCTCGAGGCAGCGCGCATCACCCCTCCACTTT. Translated, it gives CASSRQRASPLHF. The chain recombines TRBV11-1 with TRBJ1-6; unclear D gene. Trimming took 8 bases from V and 10 from J, leaving 15 bases between them. The germline CDR1 and CDR2 sequences are SGHAT and FQDESV (reference sequence). This CDR3 is 13 amino acids long.

The chain uses TRBV7-3 and TRBJ1-2; the match to TRBD1 covers 9 bases. The CDR3 sequence is 14 residues long. Germline CDR1 is SGHTA and CDR2 is FQGTGA. J gave up 10 bases and V 5 bases, and 11 bases lay outside the gene matches. The CDR3 coding sequence is TGTGCCAGCAGCCCAAATCCGGGACAGGGCCCCTACACCTTC. This gives the protein CASSPNPGQGPYTF. Filled out from reference TRBV7-3 and TRBJ1-2, the complete variable domain reads GAGVSQTPSNKVTEKGKYVELRCDPISGHTALYWYRQSLGQGPEFLIYFQGTGAADDSGLPNDRFFAVRPEGSVSTLKIQRTERGDSAVYLCASSPNPGQGPYTFGSGTRLTVV.

The chain carries TRBV7-9 and TRBJ2-5; 12 bases are a match to TRBD2. J lost 5 bases, V lost 5 bases, and 15 bases had no gene match. The CDR3 has 18 amino acids. Germline V gene sequence: CDR1 SEHNR, CDR2 FQNEAQ (reference sequence). The CDR3 is CASSVLGLAGGPWETQYF. The CDR3 bases are TGTGCCAGCAGCGTGCTAGGGCTAGCGGGGGGGCCTTGGGAGACCCAGTACTTC.

This clone was detected a few times. The V call is TRBV5-1, the J call TRBJ2-7, with D unclear. The ends were cut back, 4 bases at V and 3 bases at J, with 5 bases in the middle. CDR1 is SGHRS and CDR2 is YFSETQ in the germline V gene. This CDR3 region has 11 residues. CDR3 sequence reads: CASSLDYEQYF. CDR3 in DNA: TGCGCCAGCAGCCTTGACTACGAGCAGTACTTC.

The genes are TRBV2 and TRBJ1-2, with 9 positions matching TRBD1. CDR3 length equals 14 residues. V trimming: 6 bases; J trimming: 6 bases; junction bases outside the gene matches: 8. CDR1 and CDR2 from the germline V gene are SNHLY and FYNNEI. In DNA form, the CDR3 reads TGTGCCAGCAGGGGGGGGACAGGGACGAATGGCTACACCTTC. Translation gives CASRGGTGTNGYTF. The variable domain in full, with the rest retrieved from reference TRBV2 and TRBJ1-2, is EPEVTQTPSHQVTQMGQEVILRCVPISNHLYFYWYRQILGQKVEFLVSFYNNEISEKSEIFDDQFSVERPDGSNFTLKIRSTKLEDSAMYFCASRGGTGTNGYTFGSGTRLTVV.

The sample holds a few counts of this clone. V and J are TRBV15 and TRBJ2-5; tentative D call: TRBD1 (6 bases). There are 15 residues in the CDR3. Germline CDR1 and CDR2: LNHNV and YYDKDF (reference sequence). Trimming took 0 bases from V and 3 from J, leaving 11 bases between them. The DNA for the CDR3 is TGTGCCACCAGCAGAGACAGGGGCCCCGAAGAGACCCAGTACTTC. Translation: CATSRDRGPEETQYF.